One sample yielded the 23 T cell receptor beta chains listed below, sequenced in a study of T cell repertoires in cytomegalovirus infection. Their target antigens are unknown. Via MiXCR, TCRdb re-called the reads, giving one row per CDR3 protein. Of hundreds of thousands of distinct CDR3 sequences in the sample, roughly 33% were seen once. Specimen: cultured CD8+ T cells from PBMCs, collected from culture after CMV antigen stimulation. The receptors come from a human donor in good health (CMV status not recorded). Some clones in this sample may be carry-over from other donors' samples.

The rearrangement uses TRBV20-1 and TRBJ2-4; D may correspond to TRBD1 or TRBD2 (5 bases each). This CDR3 has 20 residues. V lost 6 bases and J lost 0, with 30 bases in between. From germline, CDR1 is DFQATT and CDR2 SNEGSKA (reference sequence). CDR3 bases: TGCAGTGCCTCGGCCGGGACCCAGGGAAGGGAGCTACTAGCCAAAAACATTCAGTACTTC. This sequence encodes CSASAGTQGRELLAKNIQYF.

The rearrangement links TRBV27 to TRBJ1-2; TRBD1 matches 7 bases. The CDR3 is 14 amino acids. Germline lookup yields CDR1 MNHEY and CDR2 SMNVEV (reference sequence). After removal of 5 bases from V and 9 bases from J, the junction contained 12 bases not matched to a gene. As DNA, the CDR3 is TGTGCCAGCAGTCTTAACCCCTACAGGGGTAGCTACACCTTC. Translation gives CASSLNPYRGSYTF.

The chain links TRBV7-3 to TRBJ1-1; TRBD1 agrees at 7 bases. This CDR3 contains 14 residues. Losses at the gene ends were 8 bases for V and 4 bases for J; bases not matched to a gene: 10. CDR1 and CDR2 from the germline V gene are SGHTA and FQGTGA. The chain's CDR3 is CASSLTGEGTEAFF. The CDR3 DNA is TGTGCCAGCTCCCTAACAGGGGAGGGCACTGAAGCTTTCTTT.

The genes are TRBV27 and TRBJ1-1; no clear D gene. CDR1 and CDR2 from the germline V gene are MNHEY and SMNVEV (reference sequence). The CDR3 runs 14 residues. The V and J ends lost 0 bases and 10 bases respectively, with 15 bases between them. In nucleotides, the CDR3 is TGTGCCAGCAGTTTATCGGGAGGTTACCTCGGAGCTTTCTTT. Translation gives CASSLSGGYLGAFF.

This clonotype was seen only a few times. V gene TRBV2 combines with J gene TRBJ2-1; D is perhaps TRBD1 (6 bases). The CDR3 contains 15 residues. The V gene's germline CDR1 is SNHLY and CDR2 FYNNEI. V was cut by 6 bases and J by 2 bases, with 14 bases left in between. As DNA, the CDR3 is TGTGCCAGCAGGGAGACAGGAACTACCTACAATGAGCAGTTCTTC. Translating it yields CASRETGTTYNEQFF.

The chain combines TRBV2 with TRBJ2-5; D may be TRBD1 (5 bases). The V and J ends lost 11 bases and 5 bases respectively, with 21 bases between them. This CDR3 has 14 residues. Germline loops: CDR1 SNHLY, CDR2 FYNNEI. CDR3 protein: CADARGHQIETQYF. The DNA for the CDR3 is TGTGCCGACGCCCGAGGACATCAGATCGAGACCCAGTACTTC.

The chain combines TRBV10-3 with TRBJ2-7; 8 bases match TRBD1. CDR3 size: 16 residues. Germline loops: CDR1 ENHRY, CDR2 SYGVKD. Trimming removed 0 bases from V and 5 bases from J; junction bases left unmatched: 9. Here the CDR3 reads CAISESDPDREHEQYF. The CDR3 nucleotides read TGTGCCATCAGTGAGTCCGACCCGGACAGGGAGCACGAGCAGTACTTC.

Only a few counts were recorded for this clonotype. This chain uses TRBV12-3 or TRBV12-4 with TRBJ2-3; D uncertain. CDR3 length: 14 amino acids. V was clipped by 4 bases and J by 6 bases, with 14 bases between them. The CDR3 is CASSSTGSEDTQYF. For the CDR3, the DNA is TGTGCCAGCAGTTCGACTGGGTCCGAGGATACGCAGTATTTT.

This clonotype was seen more than once but under ten times. The rearrangement joins TRBV6-1 to TRBJ2-2; 9 nucleotides line up with TRBD1. Germline V gene data show CDR1 as MNHNS and CDR2 as SASEGT. This CDR3 contains 13 residues. V dropped 8 bases and J dropped 6; count of bases not matched to a gene: 4. CDR3 region: CASLGQGAGELFF. Written as DNA, the CDR3 is TGTGCCAGCCTGGGACAGGGTGCCGGGGAGCTGTTTTTT.

The rearrangement links TRBV27 to TRBJ2-2; D is perhaps TRBD2 (6 bases). The CDR3 length is 16 residues. V was cut by 4 bases and J by 4 bases, with 16 bases left in between. Germline V gene sequence: CDR1 MNHEY, CDR2 SMNVEV (reference sequence). The CDR3 protein is CASSWEDGEITGELFF. The CDR3 DNA reads TGTGCCAGCAGTTGGGAGGATGGAGAAATCACCGGGGAGCTGTTTTTT.

This clonotype showed up just a few times. A junction end diverges from the germline sequence, so it may reflect a read error. This chain uses TRBV7-9 with TRBJ1-1; D is unclear. CDR1 is SEHNR, CDR2 FQNEAQ, per germline (reference sequence). There are 12 residues in the CDR3. CDR3 sequence (DNA): TGTGCCAGCAGTTTAGGGCATTTAGAAGCTTTCTTT. Amino acids: CASSLGHLEAFF.

A few counts support this clonotype. The chain links TRBV27 to TRBJ1-5; 7 positions agree with TRBD1. The J segment lost 5 bases and the V segment lost 7 bases, leaving 8 bases of the junction unmatched. Germline CDR1 reads MNHEY; CDR2 reads SMNVEV (reference sequence). This CDR3 region has 14 residues. CDR3 in DNA: TGTGCCAGCAAACCGGGACAGCCCGATCAGCCCCAGCATTTT. It encodes CASKPGQPDQPQHF.

In its sample, this clonotype was seen many times. The rearrangement links TRBV14 to TRBJ1-1; D gene uncertain. Germline V gives CDR1 SGHDN, CDR2 FVKESK. This CDR3 is built from 12 residues. The V gene lost 2 bases and the J gene lost 11 bases, with 12 bases spanning the gap. In DNA form, the CDR3 reads TGTGCCAGCAGCCAATCGCCCTTTAACGCTTTCTTT. Its translation is CASSQSPFNAFF. The full variable domain, rest sourced from reference TRBV14 and TRBJ1-1, is EAGVTQFPSHSVIEKGQTVTLRCDPISGHDNLYWYRRVMGKEIKFLLHFVKESKQDESGMPNNRFLAERTGGTYSTLKVQPAELEDSGVYFCASSQSPFNAFFGQGTRLTVV.

The gene calls are TRBV13 and TRBJ2-1; D could derive from TRBD1 or TRBD2 (5 bases each). CDR3 length: 12 residues. CDR1 and CDR2 from the germline V gene are PRHDT and FYEKMQ (reference sequence). Trimming left V 3 bases short and J 12 bases short, with 12 bases between. The CDR3 sequence is CASSLGVVGQFF. CDR3 sequence (DNA): TGTGCCAGCAGCTTGGGGGTAGTAGGGCAGTTCTTC.

The chain links TRBV7-8 to TRBJ2-7; the D gene is possibly TRBD2 (6 bases). V lost 5 bases, J lost 5 bases, and 13 bases lay in between. From germline, CDR1 is SGHVS and CDR2 FQNEAQ. CDR3 size: 13 residues. In DNA, the CDR3 is TGTGCCAGCAGCGCGGGACTCCCAGACGAGCAGTACGTC. This translates into CASSAGLPDEQYV.

The rearrangement links TRBV25-1 to TRBJ1-2; D uncertain. The CDR3 runs 10 residues. The germline V gene has CDR1 MGHDK and CDR2 SYGVNS. Trimming removed 3 bases at V and 6 bases at J, with 2 bases between. This CDR3 is CASSDNGYTF. CDR3 coding DNA: TGTGCCAGCAGTGACAATGGCTACACCTTC.

This clonotype was observed a few times. The chain is built from TRBV20-1 and TRBJ1-3; the match to TRBD1 covers 9 bases. Germline V gene sequence: CDR1 DFQATT, CDR2 SNEGSKA (reference sequence). Trimming took 3 bases from V and 2 from J; bases not matched to a gene: 5. The CDR3 contains 15 residues. CDR3 sequence reads: CSASDRDRAGNTIYF. Written as DNA, the CDR3 is TGCAGTGCTAGTGACCGGGACAGGGCTGGAAACACCATATATTTT.

The sample holds a few counts of this clonotype. V usage is TRBV6-6 and J usage is TRBJ2-4; a weak D match, TRBD2 (5 bases). Per germline, CDR1 MNHNY and CDR2 SVGAGI (reference sequence). The CDR3 extends over 14 amino acids. Trimming took off 9 bases at V and 4 bases at J, with 16 bases between the two ends. The CDR3 nucleotides are TGTGCCAGTTCTCTCGAGACTACAAAAAACATTCAGTACTTC. Its protein is CASSLETTKNIQYF.

This rearrangement joins TRBV7-9 to TRBJ2-4; the D gene is possibly TRBD1 (6 bases). Looked up from germline, CDR1 is SEHNR and CDR2 is FQNEAQ (reference sequence). The CDR3 spans 15 residues. Trimming removed 1 base at V and 8 bases at J, with 15 bases between. DNA for the CDR3: TGTGCCAGCAGCTTAGGAGGCAGGGGAAAGGACATTCAGTACTTC. It is translated as CASSLGGRGKDIQYF. Full variable domain (outside the CDR3, taken from reference TRBV7-9 and TRBJ2-4): DTGVSQNPRHKITKRGQNVTFRCDPISEHNRLYWYRQTLGQGPEFLTYFQNEAQLEKSRLLSDRFSAERPKGSFSTLEIQRTEQGDSAMYLCASSLGGRGKDIQYFGAGTRLSVL.

The chain recombines TRBV7-6 with TRBJ2-2; no clear D. The CDR3 length is 17 residues. CDR1 and CDR2 (germline): SGHVS, FNYEAQ. V lost 1 base and J lost 0, with 12 bases in between. Here the CDR3 reads CASSLDIKFANTGELFF. The CDR3 nucleotides are TGTGCCAGCAGCTTAGATATTAAGTTCGCGAACACCGGGGAGCTGTTTTTT.

J is TRBJ1-2 and V is TRBV19; a weak D match, TRBD1 (6 bases). Trimming took 3 bases from V and 8 from J, leaving 13 bases between them. This CDR3 region has 13 residues. Germline CDR1 and CDR2: LNHDA and SQIVND (reference sequence). The CDR3: CASSIDRTGGYTF. CDR3 coding DNA: TGTGCCAGTAGTATCGACAGGACGGGGGGCTACACCTTC.

The CDR3 loop is CASSLVGVTYTDTQYF. Here the CDR3 DNA reads TGCGCCAGCAGCTTGGTAGGGGTAACCTACACAGATACGCAGTATTTT. The gene calls are TRBV5-1 and TRBJ2-3; perhaps TRBD1 as D (5 bases). CDR3 length equals 16 residues. Germline V CDR1 and CDR2: SGHRS, YFSETQ. The V end lost 0 bases, the J end lost 2 bases, and 13 bases lay between the germline ends.

The chain recombines TRBV29-1 with TRBJ2-3; weak D call: TRBD1 (5 bases). Trimming took 7 bases from V and 4 from J, leaving 9 bases between them. CDR1 is SQVTM, CDR2 ANQGSEA, per germline. This CDR3 contains 11 residues. CDR3 DNA: TGCAGCGGCCTACAGGCAGATACGCAGTATTTT. Amino acid sequence: CSGLQADTQYF.